The 7 T cell receptor beta chains below were found in one sample sequenced in a study of PD-1 blockade in classical Hodgkin lymphoma. The patients all showed relapse after autologous stem cell transplantation, while their brentuximab vedotin exposure varied. The data were produced by immunoSEQ multiplex PCR, yet TCRdb's version contains in-frame clones alone and is incomplete. The sample holds about 40,000 clones, around 80% seen once. Sequencing was performed on peripheral blood mononuclear cells (PBMCs), taken at baseline. The receptors shown here come from a human donor with classical Hodgkin lymphoma.

J is TRBJ2-1 and V is TRBV30; 11 positions match TRBD2. CDR1 and CDR2 from the germline V gene are GTSNPN and SVGIG (reference sequence). J gave up 7 bases and V 5 bases, and 10 bases lay outside the gene matches. This CDR3 region has 15 residues. DNA of the CDR3: TGTGCCTGGTCCTCCGGGACTAGCGGTTTTAATGAGCAGTTCTTC. Residues: CAWSSGTSGFNEQFF. Full variable domain (remainder filled in from reference TRBV30 and TRBJ2-1): SQTIHQWPATLVQPVGSPLSLECTVEGTSNPNLYWYRQAAGRGLQLLFYSVGIGQISSEVPQNLSASRPQDRQFILSSKKLLLSDSGFYLCAWSSGTSGFNEQFFGPGTRLTVL.

This sequence joins TRBV28 and TRBJ2-5, with a weak D call TRBD2 (6 bases). V was trimmed by 5 bases and J by 4 bases, leaving 23 bases between them. This CDR3 has 17 residues. Germline CDR1 is MDHEN and CDR2 is SYDVKM. Written as DNA, the CDR3 is TGTGCCAGCAGTCCGACTTCGGGACTGCCCGGGGGAGAGACCCAGTACTTC. It specifies CASSPTSGLPGGETQYF. The full variable domain, in which reference TRBV28 and TRBJ2-5 provide the parts outside the CDR3, is DVKVTQSSRYLVKRTGEKVFLECVQDMDHENMFWYRQDPGLGLRLIYFSYDVKMKEKGDIPEGYSVSREKKERFSLILESASTNQTSMYLCASSPTSGLPGGETQYFGPGTRLLVL.

This chain uses TRBV7-8 with TRBJ2-1; TRBD2 matches at 10 bases. Germline assignment: CDR1 SGHVS and CDR2 FQNEAQ. V was pared by 3 bases and J by 5 bases, with 4 bases of the junction left unmatched. The CDR3 totals 15 residues. In DNA, the CDR3 is TGTGCCAGCAGCTTTGGACTAGCGGAGCACAATGAGCAGTTCTTC. This codes for CASSFGLAEHNEQFF. The variable domain in full, with the rest retrieved from reference TRBV7-8 and TRBJ2-1, is GAGVSQSPRYKVAKRGQDVALRCDPISGHVSLFWYQQALGQGPEFLTYFQNEAQLDKSGLPSDRFFAERPEGSVSTLKIQRTQQEDSAVYLCASSFGLAEHNEQFFGPGTRLTVL.

The rearrangement joins TRBV15 to TRBJ1-4; D remains ambiguous. V was trimmed by 9 bases and J by 0 bases, leaving 11 bases between them. Germline loops: CDR1 LNHNV, CDR2 YYDKDF (reference sequence). This CDR3 comprises 14 residues. In nucleotides, the CDR3 is TGTGCCACATCTGGTGGGTCAACTAATGAAAAACTGTTTTTT. Protein sequence: CATSGGSTNEKLFF.

The chain joins TRBV9 to TRBJ2-1; D might be TRBD1 (6 bases). The CDR3 is 16 amino acids. Per the germline V gene, CDR1 is SGDLS and CDR2 is YYNGEE. Trimming stripped 7 bases from V and 0 bases from J, with 17 bases between. The CDR3 region is CASHKTGGGSYNEQFF. In nucleotides, the CDR3 is TGTGCCAGCCATAAGACTGGGGGCGGCTCCTACAATGAGCAGTTCTTC.

The chain joins TRBV4-3 to TRBJ2-3, with D possibly being TRBD1 (6 bases). The CDR3 runs 14 residues. Trimming removed 3 bases at V and 1 base at J, with 8 bases between. The germline V gene encodes CDR1 LGHNA and CDR2 YSLEER. The chain's CDR3 is CASSHRTGTDTQYF. Here the CDR3 DNA reads TGCGCCAGCAGCCACAGGACAGGCACAGATACGCAGTATTTT.

V is TRBV4-3 and J is TRBJ1-4, with 7 nucleotides matching TRBD1. With V trimmed by 4 bases and J by 5 bases, 7 bases remained unmatched. This CDR3 is 15 amino acids long. Germline CDR1 reads LGHNA; CDR2 reads YSLEER. DNA for the CDR3: TGCGCCAGCAGCCGCAGGGACAGTGGAAATGAAAAACTGTTTTTT. It specifies CASSRRDSGNEKLFF.